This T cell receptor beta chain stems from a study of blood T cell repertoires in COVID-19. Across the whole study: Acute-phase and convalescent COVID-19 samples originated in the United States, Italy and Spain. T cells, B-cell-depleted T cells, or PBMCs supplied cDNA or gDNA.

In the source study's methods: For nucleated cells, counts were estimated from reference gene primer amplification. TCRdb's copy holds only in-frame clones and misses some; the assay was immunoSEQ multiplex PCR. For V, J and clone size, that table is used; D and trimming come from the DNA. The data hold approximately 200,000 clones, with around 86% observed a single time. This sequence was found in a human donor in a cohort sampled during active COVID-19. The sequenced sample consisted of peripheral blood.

CDR3 bases: TGCGCCAGCAGCTTGCCGGGACTAGCGGGCTACGAGCAGTACTTC. It translates to CASSLPGLAGYEQYF. The chain carries TRBV5-1 and TRBJ2-7; the match to TRBD2 covers 12 bases. The CDR3 runs 15 residues. V gave up 1 base and J gave up 3 bases; unmatched junction bases: 2. Germline V gene data show CDR1 as SGHRS and CDR2 as YFSETQ.